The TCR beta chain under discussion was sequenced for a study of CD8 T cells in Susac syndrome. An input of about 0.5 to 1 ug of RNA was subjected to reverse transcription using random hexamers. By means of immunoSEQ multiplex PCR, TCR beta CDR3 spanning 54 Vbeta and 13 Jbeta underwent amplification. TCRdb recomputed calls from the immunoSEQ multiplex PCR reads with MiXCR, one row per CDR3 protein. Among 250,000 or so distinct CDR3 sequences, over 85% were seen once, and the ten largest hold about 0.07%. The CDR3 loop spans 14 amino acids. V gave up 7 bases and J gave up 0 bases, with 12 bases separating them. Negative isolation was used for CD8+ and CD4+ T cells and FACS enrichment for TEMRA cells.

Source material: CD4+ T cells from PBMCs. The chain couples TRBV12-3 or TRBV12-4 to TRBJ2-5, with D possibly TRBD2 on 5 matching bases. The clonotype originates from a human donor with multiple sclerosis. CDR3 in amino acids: CASTLSGYQETQYF. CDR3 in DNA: TGTGCCAGCACTCTGTCGGGGTACCAAGAGACCCAGTACTTC.